The 2 T cell receptor beta chains reported below all come from one sample, sequenced in a study of graft-versus-host responses after intestinal transplantation. This table comes from immunoSEQ multiplex PCR, and its TCRdb copy is limited to in-frame clones, with some not included. The sample contains roughly 7,300 clones, around 97% of which appear only once. The material sequenced was PBMCs, taken 23 days after intestinal transplant. All receptors come from a human patient who received an intestinal transplant, so some T cells may come from the graft donor.

The rearrangement links TRBV11-1 to TRBJ2-1; D is uncertain. Germline V lookup: CDR1 SGHAT, CDR2 FQDESV (reference sequence). V lost 5 bases and J 5 bases, leaving 19 bases between the germline ends. There are 16 residues in the CDR3. CDR3 protein: CASSPGESSWNNEQFF. As DNA, the CDR3 is TGTGCCAGCAGCCCCGGAGAGTCTTCCTGGAACAATGAGCAGTTCTTC.

The gene calls are TRBV7-9 and TRBJ2-7; 10 bases align to TRBD1. CDR1 and CDR2 from the germline V gene are SEHNR and FQNEAQ (reference sequence). CDR3 length: 18 residues. Trimming at V came to 4 bases and at J to 4 bases, leaving 16 bases not matched to a gene. The CDR3: CASSSPDPRRQGAYEQYF. In nucleotides, the CDR3 is TGTGCCAGCAGCTCCCCCGACCCCCGACGACAGGGGGCTTACGAGCAGTACTTC.